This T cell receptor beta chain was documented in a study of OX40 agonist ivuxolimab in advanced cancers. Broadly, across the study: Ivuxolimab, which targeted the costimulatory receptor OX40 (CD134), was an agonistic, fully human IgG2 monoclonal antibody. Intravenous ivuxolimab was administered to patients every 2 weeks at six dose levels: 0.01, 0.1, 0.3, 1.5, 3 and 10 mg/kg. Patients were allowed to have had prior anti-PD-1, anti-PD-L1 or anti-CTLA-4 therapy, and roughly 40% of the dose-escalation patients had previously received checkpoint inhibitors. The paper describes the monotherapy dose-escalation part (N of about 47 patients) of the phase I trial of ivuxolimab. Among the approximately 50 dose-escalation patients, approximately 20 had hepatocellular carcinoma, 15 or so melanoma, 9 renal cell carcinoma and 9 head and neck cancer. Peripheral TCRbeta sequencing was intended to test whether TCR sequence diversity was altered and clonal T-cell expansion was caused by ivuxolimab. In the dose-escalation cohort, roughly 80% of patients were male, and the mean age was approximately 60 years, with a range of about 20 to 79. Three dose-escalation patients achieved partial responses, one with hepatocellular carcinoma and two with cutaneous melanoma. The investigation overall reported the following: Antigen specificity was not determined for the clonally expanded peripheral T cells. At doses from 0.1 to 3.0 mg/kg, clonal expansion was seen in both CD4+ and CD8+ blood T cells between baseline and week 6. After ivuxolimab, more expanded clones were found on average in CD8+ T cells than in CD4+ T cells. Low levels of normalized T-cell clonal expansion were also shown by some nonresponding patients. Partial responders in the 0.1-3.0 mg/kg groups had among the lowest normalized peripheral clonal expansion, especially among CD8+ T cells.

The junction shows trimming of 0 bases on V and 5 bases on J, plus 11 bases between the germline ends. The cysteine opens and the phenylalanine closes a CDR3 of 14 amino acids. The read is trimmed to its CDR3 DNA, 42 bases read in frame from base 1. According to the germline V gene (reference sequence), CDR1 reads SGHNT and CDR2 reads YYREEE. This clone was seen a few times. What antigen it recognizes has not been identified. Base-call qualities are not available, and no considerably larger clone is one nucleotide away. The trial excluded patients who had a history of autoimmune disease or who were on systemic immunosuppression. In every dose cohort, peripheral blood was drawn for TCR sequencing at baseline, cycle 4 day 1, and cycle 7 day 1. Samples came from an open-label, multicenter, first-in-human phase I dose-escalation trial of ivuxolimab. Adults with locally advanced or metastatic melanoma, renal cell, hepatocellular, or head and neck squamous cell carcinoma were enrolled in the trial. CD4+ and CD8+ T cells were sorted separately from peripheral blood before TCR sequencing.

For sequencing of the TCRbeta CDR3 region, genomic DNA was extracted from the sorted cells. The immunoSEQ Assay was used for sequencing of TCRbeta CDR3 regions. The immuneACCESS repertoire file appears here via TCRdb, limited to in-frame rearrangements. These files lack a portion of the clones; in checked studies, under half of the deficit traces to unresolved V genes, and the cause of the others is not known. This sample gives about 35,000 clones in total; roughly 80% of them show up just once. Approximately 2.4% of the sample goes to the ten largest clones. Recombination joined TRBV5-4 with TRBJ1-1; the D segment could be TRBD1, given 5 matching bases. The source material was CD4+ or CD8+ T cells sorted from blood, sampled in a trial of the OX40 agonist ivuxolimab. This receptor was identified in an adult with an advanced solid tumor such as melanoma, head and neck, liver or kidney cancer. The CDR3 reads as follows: CASSLEGKRTEAFF. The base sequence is TGTGCCAGCAGCTTGGAGGGGAAGAGGACTGAAGCTTTCTTT.